One and the same sample provided the 20 T cell receptor beta chains below, sequenced in a study of post-analysis software for immune sequencing data. Findings and limits, study-wide: Elevated frequency relative to controls characterized 4 or 5 TRBV segments in patients, TRBV5-6, TRBV5-1 and TRBV20-1 among them.

Unique molecular identifiers were present in the TCR beta cDNA libraries. MiXCR, applied by TCRdb to the PCR reads, yields one record per CDR3 protein. The repertoire holds hundreds of thousands of distinct CDR3 sequences, with 44% as singletons. These receptors' targets are unknown. The sample taken for sequencing was blood. The receptors were sampled from a girl aged 5 to 17 with multiple sclerosis.

The chain recombines TRBV7-9 with TRBJ1-2; D not certain. The CDR3 runs 18 residues. V lost 8 bases to trimming and J lost 1 base, with 26 bases between them. CDR1 SEHNR and CDR2 FQNEAQ come from the germline V gene (reference sequence). CDR3 residues: CASDHLSRPESFNYGYTF. The CDR3 DNA follows: TGTGCCAGCGACCACCTATCTAGACCGGAGTCCTTTAACTATGGCTACACCTTC.

This clonotype was counted a few times. The chain combines TRBV7-9 with TRBJ1-1; tentatively, D is TRBD1 (5 bases). The germline V and J ends were trimmed by 8 bases and 0 bases, with 19 bases remaining between them. Germline V gene sequence: CDR1 SEHNR, CDR2 FQNEAQ (reference sequence). The CDR3 contains 16 residues. CDR3 region: CASGVFGTAMNTEAFF. The CDR3 DNA sequence: TGTGCCAGCGGGGTTTTCGGGACGGCCATGAACACTGAAGCTTTCTTT.

The chain employs TRBV3-1 and TRBJ2-5; the match to TRBD1 covers 8 bases. In germline, CDR1 is LGHDT, CDR2 YNNKEL (reference sequence). The J segment lost 5 bases and the V segment lost 4 bases, leaving 6 bases of the junction unmatched. The CDR3 length is 14 residues. This chain's CDR3 is CASSPEDRVETQYF. The DNA of the CDR3 is TGTGCCAGCAGCCCCGAGGACAGGGTGGAGACCCAGTACTTC.

With respect to this clonotype: A read error may explain this, as a much larger clone is one base away. The V and J genes are TRBV29-1 and TRBJ2-5; 7 bases are a match to TRBD1. The J call may be in error: the DNA end matches TRBJ2-7 better. Germline V gene data show CDR1 as SQVTM and CDR2 as ANQGSEA. The CDR3 consists of 12 residues. The CDR3 DNA sequence: TGCAGCGTTGAAGGACAGGGCCACGAGCAGTACTTC. Amino acids: CSVEGQGHEQYF.

J is TRBJ2-5 and V is TRBV20-1; D perhaps matches TRBD2 (5 bases). CDR1 is DFQATT, CDR2 SNEGSKA, per germline (reference sequence). CDR3 size: 13 residues. Trimming left V 3 bases short and J 3 bases short, with 11 bases between. The CDR3 sequence: CSASRLAKETQYF. CDR3 coding DNA: TGCAGTGCTAGTAGGCTAGCTAAAGAGACCCAGTACTTC.

The gene calls are TRBV14 and TRBJ2-5; D unresolved. The end of the DNA aligns better with TRBJ2-7, so the J call may be wrong. From germline, CDR1 is SGHDN and CDR2 FVKESK. The CDR3 has 12 residues. Here the CDR3 reads CASSAGRYEQYF. CDR3 coding DNA: TGTGCCAGCAGCGCAGGACGGTACGAGCAGTACTTC.

This clonotype occurred a few times. The V call is TRBV29-1, the J call TRBJ2-1; 7 positions match TRBD2. Germline lookup yields CDR1 SQVTM and CDR2 ANQGSEA. CDR3 length equals 14 residues. Trimming took 6 bases from V and 7 from J; bases not matched to a gene: 12. CDR3 sequence: CSVRGGRAGNEQFF. The CDR3 bases are TGCAGCGTAAGAGGTGGGAGGGCCGGGAATGAGCAGTTCTTC.

This chain links TRBV6-1 with TRBJ2-5; D may be TRBD1 or TRBD2 (6 bases each). With 1 base removed from V and 5 bases from J, the gap between germline ends came to 11 bases. Germline V lookup: CDR1 MNHNS, CDR2 SASEGT. This CDR3 spans 14 amino acids. The CDR3 is CASSEVGGRETQYF. In DNA, the CDR3 is TGTGCCAGCAGTGAAGTAGGGGGGCGGGAGACCCAGTACTTC.

The chain couples TRBV12-3 or TRBV12-4 to TRBJ2-5; 7 bases are a match to TRBD1. The CDR3 runs 15 residues. Trimming at V came to 1 base and at J to 1 base, leaving 3 bases not matched to a gene. As DNA, the CDR3 is TGTGCCAGCAGTTTAGACAGGACAGGCCAAGAGACCCAGTACTTC. It is translated as CASSLDRTGQETQYF.

For this clonotype: A junction end diverges from the germline sequence, so it may reflect a read error. The chain employs TRBV4-1 and TRBJ1-4; D is undetermined. CDR3 length: 12 amino acids. The germline gives CDR1 MGHRA, CDR2 YSYEKL. The CDR3 protein is CAGSQDQEKLFF. The CDR3 nucleotides are TGCGCCGGCAGCCAAGATCAAGAAAAACTGTTTTTT.

This clonotype was seen more than once but under ten times. V gene TRBV6-5 combines with J gene TRBJ2-7, with 10 bases lining up with TRBD1. Per the germline V gene, CDR1 is MNHEY and CDR2 is SVGAGI. The V gene end was trimmed by 3 bases and the J gene end by 2 bases; junction bases not matched to a gene: 4. CDR3 size: 15 residues. The CDR3 nucleotides are TGTGCCAGCAGTTATATCGGGACAGGGGCCTACGAGCAGTACTTC. This translates into CASSYIGTGAYEQYF.

This rearrangement joins TRBV7-3 to TRBJ1-6, with D possibly being TRBD1 (5 bases). This CDR3 contains 16 residues. Germline assignment: CDR1 SGHTA and CDR2 FQGTGA. V lost 0 bases to trimming and J lost 7 bases, with 13 bases between them. CDR3 sequence: CASSLTAAGNNSPLHF. DNA of the CDR3: TGTGCCAGCAGCTTAACCGCAGCAGGGAACAATTCACCCCTCCACTTT.

V usage is TRBV7-3 and J usage is TRBJ2-3; 8 nucleotides agree with TRBD2. CDR1 SGHTA and CDR2 FQGTGA come from the germline V gene. V was pared by 5 bases and J by 6 bases, with 7 bases of the junction left unmatched. The CDR3 has 14 residues. The CDR3 DNA sequence: TGTGCCAGCAGCCCCGGGGTAGCGGGGGATACGCAGTATTTT. Protein: CASSPGVAGDTQYF. The full variable domain, completed using reference TRBV7-3 and TRBJ2-3, is GAGVSQTPSNKVTEKGKYVELRCDPISGHTALYWYRQSLGQGPEFLIYFQGTGAADDSGLPNDRFFAVRPEGSVSTLKIQRTERGDSAVYLCASSPGVAGDTQYFGPGTRLTVL.

The chain carries TRBV7-2 and TRBJ2-1; D gene unclear. V was pared by 1 base and J by 10 bases, with 11 bases between. The germline V gene encodes CDR1 SGHTA and CDR2 FQGNSA. This CDR3 is built from 13 residues. The DNA for the CDR3 is TGTGCCAGCAGCTTAGAGGCTGGCTACGAGCAGTTCTTC. This encodes CASSLEAGYEQFF.

This clonotype has only one observation. This chain uses TRBV7-9 with TRBJ2-1, with 7 bases identical to TRBD2. With 5 bases clipped from V and 7 bases from J, the junction kept 20 bases outside the gene matches. Germline V CDR1 and CDR2: SEHNR, FQNEAQ (reference sequence). The CDR3 runs to 18 residues. The CDR3 DNA is TGTGCCAGCAGCCCCGGAGCGAGGGAGGGGTTACGTGAGAATGAGCAGTTCTTC. Its protein is CASSPGAREGLRENEQFF.

The chain uses TRBV6-5 and TRBJ2-3, with 8 bases lining up with TRBD2. Unmatched junction bases numbered 6, after V lost 6 bases and J lost 1 base. This CDR3 has 15 residues. The germline CDR1 and CDR2 sequences are MNHEY and SVGAGI. Written as DNA, the CDR3 is TGTGCCAGCAGAAACGGGGGGGTTGGCACAGATACGCAGTATTTT. Residues: CASRNGGVGTDTQYF.

This chain uses TRBV5-1 with TRBJ2-3; TRBD2 agrees at 15 bases. Trimming removed 2 bases from V and 4 bases from J; junction bases left unmatched: 5. CDR1 and CDR2 (germline): SGHRS, YFSETQ. The CDR3 spans 17 residues. The CDR3 sequence: CASSFSGLAGGADTQYF. CDR3 sequence (DNA): TGCGCCAGCAGCTTTTCTGGACTAGCGGGGGGGGCAGATACGCAGTATTTT.

This clonotype was seen more than once but under ten times. The V call is TRBV5-5, the J call TRBJ2-2; either TRBD1 or TRBD2 may supply D (5 bases each). The ends were cut back, 5 bases at V and 3 bases at J, with 14 bases in the middle. This CDR3 has 15 residues. Per the germline V gene, CDR1 is SGHKS and CDR2 is YYEKEE (reference sequence). Here the CDR3 reads CASSGGPSHTGELFF. The CDR3 coding sequence is TGTGCCAGCAGTGGGGGACCTTCCCACACCGGGGAGCTGTTTTTT.

V gene TRBV29-1 combines with J gene TRBJ2-5; TRBD2 agrees at 8 bases. V lost 0 bases, J lost 0 bases, and 6 bases stayed unmatched. Germline-derived CDR1 and CDR2 are SQVTM and ANQGSEA. The CDR3 length is 16 residues. The CDR3, as DNA: TGCAGCGTTGAAGAGCAGACTAGCGCCTACCAAGAGACCCAGTACTTC. It translates to CSVEEQTSAYQETQYF.

This rearrangement joins TRBV12-3 or TRBV12-4 to TRBJ1-6, with unresolved D. Trimming pared 5 bases from V and 8 bases from J, leaving 10 bases between. CDR3 length: 13 residues. The CDR3: CASSPRWDSPLHF. For the CDR3, the DNA is TGTGCCAGCAGTCCTCGATGGGATTCACCCCTCCACTTT.